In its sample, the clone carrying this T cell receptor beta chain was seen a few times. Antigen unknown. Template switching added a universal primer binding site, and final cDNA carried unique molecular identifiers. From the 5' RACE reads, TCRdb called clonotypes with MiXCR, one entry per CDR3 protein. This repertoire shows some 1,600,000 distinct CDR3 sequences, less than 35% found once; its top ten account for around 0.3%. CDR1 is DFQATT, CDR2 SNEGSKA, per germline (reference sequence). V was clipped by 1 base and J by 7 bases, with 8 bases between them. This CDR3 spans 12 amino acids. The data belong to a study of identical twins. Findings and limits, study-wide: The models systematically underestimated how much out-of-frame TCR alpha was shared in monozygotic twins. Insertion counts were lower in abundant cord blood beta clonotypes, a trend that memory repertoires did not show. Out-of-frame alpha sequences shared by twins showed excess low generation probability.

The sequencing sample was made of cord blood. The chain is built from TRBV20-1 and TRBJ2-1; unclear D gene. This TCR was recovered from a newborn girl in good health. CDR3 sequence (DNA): TGCAGTGCTAGAGGACCCCGGAATGAGCAGTTCTTC. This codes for CSARGPRNEQFF.